The T cell receptor (beta chain) under discussion was sequenced for a study of blood T cell repertoires in COVID-19. Across the whole study: The United States, Italy and Spain supplied acute and convalescent COVID-19 samples. PBMCs, B-cell-depleted T cells, or T cells were the source of the cDNA or gDNA that made up the material.

J lost 6 bases, V lost 1 base, and 2 bases had no gene match. Germline V gene lookup returns CDR1 MNHNS and CDR2 SASEGT. The CDR3 has 13 residues. As originally analysed: For nucleated cells, counts were estimated from reference gene primer amplification. Measured with immunoSEQ multiplex PCR; TCRdb has only the in-frame clones, and not every one. D and trimming were read from the DNA, whereas the V and J calls and clone size are those reported in that table. The profile shows fewer than 200,000 clones, 87% of them singletons. The sequence came from a man in his sixties with active or convalescent COVID-19. The gene calls are TRBV6-1 and TRBJ1-2; 7 bases fit TRBD1. Sequenced input: peripheral blood. CDR3 sequence (DNA): TGTGCCAGCAGTGAAGGACAGGGAAATGGCTACACCTTC. It encodes CASSEGQGNGYTF.